This T cell receptor beta chain was observed in a study of blood T cell repertoires in COVID-19. As for the study in general: Acute-phase and convalescent COVID-19 samples originated in the United States, Italy and Spain. Sources were T cells, B-cell-depleted T cells, or PBMCs; the material itself was cDNA or gDNA.

Enrollment of patients from Seattle took place during active infection, with longitudinal follow-up. Clones were sequenced by immunoSEQ multiplex PCR, and TCRdb holds only the in-frame ones, with some missing. The repertoire includes 150,000 to 200,000 clones, 85% to 90% of them detected once, and roughly an eighth sits in the top ten. This TCR was sampled from a woman aged 65 to 85 with COVID-19, enrolled during active disease. Sequenced: peripheral blood.

Here the CDR3 reads CASSAIDRDVGGYTF. CDR3 DNA: TGTGCCAGCAGCGCCATTGACAGGGACGTAGGTGGCTACACCTTC. V is TRBV28 and J is TRBJ1-2, with 7 nucleotides matching TRBD1. This CDR3 region has 15 residues. V was pared by 6 bases and J by 7 bases, with 14 bases of the junction left unmatched. The V gene's germline CDR1 is MDHEN and CDR2 SYDVKM.